This T cell receptor beta chain stems from a study of T cell clonotyping in hematopoietic cell transplantation. Overall study results and limits: No sorting was done, leaving CD4 and CD8 contributions mixed.

Recipient blood drawn about 28 days pretransplant and days 30, 100, 180 after. Only in-frame clones appear in the TCRdb table, and some are missing; sequencing was by immunoSEQ multiplex PCR. Of approximately 9,500 clones in the sample, roughly three quarters were seen once. Notes on this clone: The antigen is not known.

CDR1 is SNHLY, CDR2 FYNNEI, per germline. After removal of 7 bases from V and 0 bases from J, the junction contained 6 bases not matched to a gene. This CDR3 has 14 amino acids. The clonotype was recovered from a female patient aged 40 to 50 who had an allogeneic stem cell transplant from a related donor, so T cells may come from the graft donor. Some clones in this sample may be carry-over from other donors' samples. Sequencing was performed on PBMCs, taken 30 days after allogeneic stem cell transplant. The V gene is TRBV2, the J gene TRBJ2-7, with 7 bases lining up with TRBD1. Here the CDR3 reads CASTGDRSSYEQYF. CDR3 nucleotide sequence: TGTGCCAGCACAGGGGACAGATCCTCCTACGAGCAGTACTTC.